Listed here is a single T cell receptor beta chain. This sample is part of a study of CDR3 diversity in severe acne. TCRdb processed the PCR reads anew with MiXCR; each CDR3 protein has one entry. The sample comprises some 85,000 distinct CDR3 sequences, 45% to 55% of which are singletons, and roughly 12% rests with the top ten. V lost 0 bases, J lost 2 bases, and 11 bases lay in between. Per germline, CDR1 LNHNV and CDR2 YYDKDF (reference sequence). The CDR3 is made up of 15 amino acids. The chain joins TRBV15 to TRBJ2-7; D is uncertain. The sequenced sample consisted of blood. The clonotype was recovered from a male donor with severe acne vulgaris. CDR3 DNA sequence: TGTGCCACCAGCAGAGATCTGTCCGAGACCTACGAGCAGTACTTC. Its protein product is CATSRDLSETYEQYF.